This entry lists 4 T cell receptor beta chains sequenced from one sample in a study of blood T cell repertoires in COVID-19. Profiled with immunoSEQ multiplex PCR; TCRdb holds only in-frame clones, not every one. This sample has roughly 76,000 clones; approximately 78% occur once, and the top ten carry roughly 15%. Sequencing was carried out using peripheral blood. Receptor source: a human donor in a cohort sampled during active COVID-19.

The V and J genes are TRBV6-2 or TRBV6-3 and TRBJ2-5; 8 bases map to TRBD2. The V gene's germline CDR1 is MNHEY and CDR2 SVGEGT. This CDR3 is built from 16 residues. Losses at the gene ends were 4 bases for V and 5 bases for J; bases not matched to a gene: 12. The CDR3 DNA is TGTGCCAGCAGTTCTGTCGGCGGCGGGAGGTCGGAGACCCAGTACTTC. Its protein product is CASSSVGGGRSETQYF.

The rearrangement uses TRBV6-5 and TRBJ1-2; D call uncertain. The CDR3 covers 13 residues. CDR1 and CDR2 (germline): MNHEY, SVGAGI. V lost 2 bases and J lost 4, with 8 bases in between. The CDR3, as DNA: TGTGCCAGCAGTTACGATGCGGGCTATGGCTACACCTTC. Protein: CASSYDAGYGYTF.

The rearrangement joins TRBV18 to TRBJ2-6, with 11 bases aligning to TRBD2. This CDR3 has 18 residues. With 3 bases clipped from V and 0 bases from J, the junction kept 4 bases outside the gene matches. CDR1 is KGHSH and CDR2 is LQKENI in the germline V gene. DNA for the CDR3: TGTGCCAGCTCACCCCTAGCGGGAGGCTACTCTGGGGCCAACGTCCTGACTTTC. Its protein product is CASSPLAGGYSGANVLTF.

V gene TRBV12-3 or TRBV12-4 combines with J gene TRBJ1-5; D remains ambiguous. The CDR3 is made up of 13 amino acids. The germline V and J ends were trimmed by 6 bases and 6 bases, with 12 bases remaining between them. CDR3 sequence: CASSLREGQPQHF. CDR3 DNA sequence: TGTGCCAGCAGCCTGCGGGAAGGTCAGCCCCAGCATTTT.